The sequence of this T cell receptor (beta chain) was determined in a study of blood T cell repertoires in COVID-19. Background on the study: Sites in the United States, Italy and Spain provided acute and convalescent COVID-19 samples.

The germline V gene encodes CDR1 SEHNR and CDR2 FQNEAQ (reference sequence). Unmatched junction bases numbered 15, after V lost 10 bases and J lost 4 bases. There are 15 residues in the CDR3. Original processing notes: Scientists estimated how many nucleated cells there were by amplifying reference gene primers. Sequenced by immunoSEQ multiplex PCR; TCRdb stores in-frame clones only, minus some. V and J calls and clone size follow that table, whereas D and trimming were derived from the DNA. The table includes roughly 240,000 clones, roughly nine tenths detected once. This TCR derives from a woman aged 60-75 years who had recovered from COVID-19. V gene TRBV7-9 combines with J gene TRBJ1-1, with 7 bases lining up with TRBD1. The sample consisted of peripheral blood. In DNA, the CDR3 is TGTGCCACTCTTGGGACAGCCTTTCGGGGCACTGAAGCTTTCTTT. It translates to CATLGTAFRGTEAFF.